This is a list of T cell receptor beta chains from one sample in a study of early stage breast cancer tumors. Measured with immunoSEQ multiplex PCR; TCRdb has only the in-frame clones, and not every one. Here the sample spans 65,000 to 75,000 clones, around 80% being singletons. The sample consisted of blood. The receptor set was obtained from a middle-aged person with breast cancer. Each CDR3 is given with its conserved first and last residue. D genes are given only for firm matches. Clone size appears in some rows only: once, few, many, or a class for an expanded clone.

J	length	size	D	V	DNA	CDR3
TRBJ1-5	17	.	.	TRBV5-6	TGTGCCAGCAGCTTGTTGGCGGACAGCCAGGTTCATCAGCCCCAGCATTTT	CASSLLADSQVHQPQHF
TRBJ2-1	13	.	.	TRBV21-1	TGTGCCAGCAGCAGAAGTAACAGGGATAGGCGGTTCTTC	CASSRSNRDRRFF
TRBJ1-2	13	.	.	TRBV28	TGTGCCAGTTCGTCAGGGGAAGACTATGGCTACACCTTC	CASSSGEDYGYTF
TRBJ1-5	14	.	TRBD1	TRBV27	TGTGCCAGCAGACGACAGGGGAACGGGCAGCCCCAGCATTTT	CASRRQGNGQPQHF
TRBJ2-7	12	.	TRBD2	TRBV7-2	TGTGCCAGCAGCTGGACTAGCTACGAGCAGTACTTC	CASSWTSYEQYF
TRBJ1-4	15	.	TRBD1	TRBV6-5	TGTGCCAGCAGTTATACGACAGGGAGTAATGAAAAACTGTTTTTT	CASSYTTGSNEKLFF
TRBJ1-5	17	once	TRBD1	TRBV30	TGTGCCTGGAGTGCTAGGCACCGACAGGGCTTCAATCAGCCCCAGCATTTT	CAWSARHRQGFNQPQHF
TRBJ2-7	16	.	TRBD1	TRBV5-1	TGCGCCAGCAGCTTGAAAACCGGGACAGGATCCTACGAGCAGTACTTC	CASSLKTGTGSYEQYF
TRBJ1-1	14	.	.	TRBV4-1	TGCGCCAGCAGCCATGCGGGGGTGAACACTGAAGCTTTCTTT	CASSHAGVNTEAFF
TRBJ1-1	12	.	.	TRBV10-1	TGCGCCAGCCAAAGGGTGAGAACTGAAGCTTTCTTT	CASQRVRTEAFF
TRBJ1-1	14	.	.	TRBV7-9	TGTGCCAGCAGCTTGGACATATTGAACACTGAAGCTTTCTTT	CASSLDILNTEAFF
TRBJ1-5	14	.	.	TRBV5-1	TGCGCCAGCAGCCCGGAGGCGGACAATCAGCCCCAGCATTTT	CASSPEADNQPQHF
TRBJ2-7	13	.	.	TRBV7-2	TGTGCCAGCAGCCCTGCCGGCTCAGGGGAGCAGTACTTC	CASSPAGSGEQYF
TRBJ2-1	13	.	.	TRBV27	TGTGCCAGCAGTTACGGACAGAAGAATGAGCAGTTCTTC	CASSYGQKNEQFF
TRBJ1-2	13	.	.	TRBV4-2	TGTGCCAGCAGCCAAGATCAAAGGGATGGCTACACCTTC	CASSQDQRDGYTF
TRBJ1-5	14	.	.	TRBV28	TGTGCCAGCAGTTTTTACGAACGCAATCAGCCCCAGCATTTT	CASSFYERNQPQHF
TRBJ2-7	15	.	.	TRBV6-5	TGTGCCAGCAGTCCGACCTACAGGGAAACCTACGAGCAGTACTTC	CASSPTYRETYEQYF
TRBJ2-5	11	.	.	TRBV18	TGTGCCAGCTCATCGGGAGAGACCCAGTACTTC	CASSSGETQYF
TRBJ1-4	16	.	.	TRBV6-1	TGTGCCAGCAGTGAAGTCAGACTCGCAACTAATGAAAAACTGTTTTTT	CASSEVRLATNEKLFF
TRBJ1-3	11	few	.	TRBV28	TGTGCCAGCAGTACCCGAAACACCATATATTTT	CASSTRNTIYF
TRBJ2-7	14	.	TRBD2	TRBV6-5	TGTGCCAGCAGACGGACTAGCGGGACCTACGAGCAGTACTTC	CASRRTSGTYEQYF
TRBJ1-1	15	.	.	TRBV2	TGTGCCAGCAGTGAAGCAGGCACCATGAACACTGAAGCTTTCTTT	CASSEAGTMNTEAFF
TRBJ1-1	12	few	.	TRBV19	TGTGCCAGTCCCGGGGTGAACACTGAAGCTTTCTTT	CASPGVNTEAFF
TRBJ2-3	12	.	.	TRBV30	TGTGCCTGGAGGTCTGCCGGAGATACGCAGTATTTT	CAWRSAGDTQYF